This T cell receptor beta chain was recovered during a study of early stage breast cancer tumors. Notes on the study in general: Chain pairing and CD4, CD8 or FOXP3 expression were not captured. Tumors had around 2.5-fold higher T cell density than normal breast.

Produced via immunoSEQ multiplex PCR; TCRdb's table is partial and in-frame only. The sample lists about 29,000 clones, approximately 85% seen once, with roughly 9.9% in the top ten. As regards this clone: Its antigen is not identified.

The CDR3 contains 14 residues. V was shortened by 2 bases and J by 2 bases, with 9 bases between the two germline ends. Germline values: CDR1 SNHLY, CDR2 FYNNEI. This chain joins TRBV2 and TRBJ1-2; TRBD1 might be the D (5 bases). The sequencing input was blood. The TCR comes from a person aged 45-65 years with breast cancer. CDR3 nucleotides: TGTGCCAGCAGTGAATTGGCAGGGAACTATGGCTACACCTTC. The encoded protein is CASSELAGNYGYTF.